Presented here are 32 T cell receptor beta chains from one specimen sequenced in a study of quantifying T cell responses using KT2 cells. Across the whole study: TCR alpha and beta constant-region primers primed reverse transcription of RNA.

A single-stranded UMI oligo with SP2 sequence was ligated to cDNA 3' ends. The first PCR ran 3 to 5 cycles with an equimolar RC1.1 and RC1.2 beta primer mix. TCRdb reprocessed the UMI-ligation and nested PCR reads via MiXCR and lists one record per CDR3 protein. The data show approximately 50,000 distinct CDR3 sequences, roughly 12% seen once. Sequenced material: PBMCs spiked with cells of the T cell clone KT2. These receptors were obtained from a human donor.

The rearrangement uses TRBV10-3 and TRBJ1-5; no clear D gene. V was trimmed by 7 bases and J by 2 bases, leaving 9 bases between them. This CDR3 has 13 residues. Germline CDR1 is ENHRY and CDR2 is SYGVKD. The DNA for the CDR3 is TGTGCCATCACCGCGGACCGCAATCAGCCCCAGCATTTT. It translates to CAITADRNQPQHF.

The table lists this clonotype with a few counts. The chain carries TRBV14 and TRBJ1-2, with D unclear. Trimming pared 1 base from V and 7 bases from J, leaving 13 bases between. The CDR3 has 14 residues. Germline assignment: CDR1 SGHDN and CDR2 FVKESK. CDR3 sequence (DNA): TGTGCCAGCAGCCAAGCAACAAGGACGAGTGGCTACACCTTC. It is translated as CASSQATRTSGYTF. The full variable domain, rest sourced from reference TRBV14 and TRBJ1-2, is EAGVTQFPSHSVIEKGQTVTLRCDPISGHDNLYWYRRVMGKEIKFLLHFVKESKQDESGMPNNRFLAERTGGTYSTLKVQPAELEDSGVYFCASSQATRTSGYTFGSGTRLTVV.

In this sample, this clonotype turned up a few times. The chain recombines TRBV20-1 with TRBJ2-1; a possible D gene is TRBD2 (7 bases). This CDR3 has 13 residues. In germline, CDR1 is DFQATT, CDR2 SNEGSKA (reference sequence). V was trimmed by 5 bases and J by 10 bases, leaving 18 bases between them. CDR3 protein: CSAEKGGTEEQFF. The CDR3 nucleotides read TGCAGTGCTGAGAAGGGGGGGACGGAGGAGCAGTTCTTC.

This chain connects TRBV7-8 to TRBJ2-5, with D maybe TRBD1 (8 bases). Germline V gives CDR1 SGHVS, CDR2 FQNEAQ. The CDR3 loop spans 15 amino acids. V dropped 3 bases and J dropped 3 bases, with 14 bases sitting between them. The CDR3 loop reads CASSFHRGGEETQYF. For the CDR3, the DNA is TGTGCCAGCAGCTTCCACAGGGGGGGAGAAGAGACCCAGTACTTC.

The sample holds a few counts of this clonotype. V and J are TRBV27 and TRBJ2-3; 8 bases align to TRBD1. V was clipped by 2 bases and J by 4 bases; unmatched bases: 2. Germline CDR1 and CDR2: MNHEY and SMNVEV (reference sequence). The CDR3 is 14 amino acids. The CDR3 region is CASSLGQGADTQYF. CDR3 coding DNA: TGTGCCAGCAGTTTAGGACAGGGCGCAGATACGCAGTATTTT.

The chain recombines TRBV14 with TRBJ2-3, with a possible D match to TRBD2 (6 bases). The length of the CDR3 is 13 residues. V was trimmed by 1 base and J by 4 bases, leaving 6 bases between them. Germline V lookup: CDR1 SGHDN, CDR2 FVKESK. CDR3 sequence: CASSQGLADTQYF. In DNA form, the CDR3 reads TGTGCCAGCAGCCAAGGACTAGCAGATACGCAGTATTTT.

V usage is TRBV12-3 or TRBV12-4 and J usage is TRBJ1-6, with D possibly being TRBD1 (6 bases). Trimming took off 6 bases at V and 7 bases at J, with 10 bases between the two ends. The CDR3 is 13 amino acids. CDR3 amino acids: CASRGQINSPLHF. In DNA, the CDR3 is TGTGCCAGCAGGGGACAAATCAATTCACCCCTCCACTTT.

This chain joins TRBV5-6 and TRBJ2-3; TRBD1 matches 7 bases. V trimming: 6 bases; J trimming: 5 bases; junction bases outside the gene matches: 9. CDR3 size: 14 residues. Germline V CDR1 and CDR2: SGHDT, YYEEEE. The CDR3 loop is CASNPWQGVDTQYF. The DNA of the CDR3 is TGTGCCAGCAATCCTTGGCAGGGGGTAGATACGCAGTATTTT.

J is TRBJ1-2 and V is TRBV20-1; possibly TRBD1 for D (6 bases). The V gene lost 3 bases and the J gene lost 3 bases, with 11 bases spanning the gap. This CDR3 is built from 13 residues. Looked up from germline, CDR1 is DFQATT and CDR2 is SNEGSKA (reference sequence). In DNA, the CDR3 is TGCAGTGCTAGTGGACAGCTGGACTATGGCTACACCTTC. It yields the protein CSASGQLDYGYTF.

This clonotype was seen more than once but under ten times. This CDR3 reads CASSLSVERGTDTQYF. The CDR3 region has the DNA TGCGCCAGCAGCTTGTCTGTGGAGCGAGGCACAGATACGCAGTATTTT. The rearrangement joins TRBV5-1 to TRBJ2-3; no firm D call. Looked up from germline, CDR1 is SGHRS and CDR2 is YFSETQ. V shed 1 base and J shed 1 base, with 13 bases lying between them. The CDR3 is 16 residues long.

The chain has TRBV11-2 and TRBJ2-7; 8 bases align to TRBD1. The CDR3 is made up of 15 amino acids. The J segment lost 2 bases and the V segment lost 1 base, leaving 4 bases of the junction unmatched. CDR1 is SGHAT, CDR2 FQNNGV, per germline. The CDR3 is CASSLAQGAPYEQYF. The CDR3 DNA is TGTGCCAGCAGCTTAGCCCAGGGGGCTCCCTACGAGCAGTACTTC.

Only a few counts were recorded for this clonotype. The rearrangement links TRBV20-1 to TRBJ1-2, with a weak D call TRBD1 (6 bases). The CDR3 runs 15 residues. V was pared by 5 bases and J by 2 bases, with 18 bases between. CDR1 is DFQATT and CDR2 is SNEGSKA in the germline V gene (reference sequence). The chain's CDR3 is CSAPHDPDRNYGYTF. The CDR3 bases are TGCAGTGCTCCCCACGACCCTGACAGGAACTATGGCTACACCTTC.

This clonotype has a handful of counts. This chain joins TRBV11-1 and TRBJ2-5; the D gene could be TRBD1 or TRBD2 (5 bases each). Trimming took 1 base from V and 4 from J, leaving 16 bases between them. Germline CDR1 reads SGHAT; CDR2 reads FQDESV (reference sequence). CDR3 length: 16 residues. The CDR3 region has the DNA TGTGCCAGCAGCTTAGTAGGGAGTAGGGACCGAGAGACCCAGTACTTC. Protein: CASSLVGSRDRETQYF. Complete variable domain (other parts from reference TRBV11-1 and TRBJ2-5): EAEVAQSPRYKITEKSQAVAFWCDPISGHATLYWYRQILGQGPELLVQFQDESVVDDSQLPKDRFSAERLKGVDSTLKIQPAELGDSAMYLCASSLVGSRDRETQYFGPGTRLLVL.

This clonotype has more than one count but fewer than ten. The gene calls are TRBV4-1 and TRBJ2-3; TRBD2 is a possible D gene (6 bases). Trimming cost V 1 base and J 1 base, with 15 bases left between them. The CDR3 length is 17 residues. Germline CDR1 is MGHRA and CDR2 is YSYEKL. CDR3 sequence: CASSQGVIGGGTDTQYF. The CDR3 region has the DNA TGCGCCAGCAGCCAAGGCGTTATCGGGGGAGGCACAGATACGCAGTATTTT.

The gene calls are TRBV7-2 and TRBJ2-2, with D maybe TRBD2 (6 bases). This CDR3 has 16 residues. In germline, CDR1 is SGHTA, CDR2 FQGNSA. Trimming left V 5 bases short and J 1 base short, with 14 bases between. This CDR3 reads CASSKRAGVNTGELFF. The CDR3 DNA reads TGTGCCAGCAGCAAGCGGGCCGGGGTGAACACCGGGGAGCTGTTTTTT.

Only a few counts were recorded for this clonotype. The chain has TRBV28 and TRBJ2-6; D is ambiguous. V lost 6 bases and J lost 12, with 9 bases in between. The CDR3 has 11 amino acids. Germline assignment: CDR1 MDHEN and CDR2 SYDVKM. The CDR3 spells CASSFGRVLTF. As DNA, the CDR3 is TGTGCCAGCAGCTTCGGGCGCGTCCTGACTTTC.

The V and J genes are TRBV12-3 or TRBV12-4 and TRBJ1-5, with unresolved D. The CDR3 covers 12 residues. Between the trimmed V and J ends, which lost 2 bases and 5 bases, there was a span of 4 bases. The CDR3 region has the DNA TGTGCCAGCAGTTTATCCGATCAGCCCCAGCATTTT. This codes for CASSLSDQPQHF.

The chain couples TRBV9 to TRBJ2-2; perhaps TRBD1 as D (5 bases). The CDR3 contains 15 residues. From germline, CDR1 is SGDLS and CDR2 YYNGEE. V was pared by 0 bases and J by 2 bases, with 8 bases between. The CDR3 is CASSVAGLNTGELFF. In DNA form, the CDR3 reads TGTGCCAGCAGCGTAGCAGGGCTCAACACCGGGGAGCTGTTTTTT.

This chain links TRBV18 with TRBJ2-5; a weak D match, TRBD2 (6 bases). The CDR3 has 14 amino acids. Germline-derived CDR1 and CDR2 are KGHSH and LQKENI. V was pared by 6 bases and J by 2 bases, with 13 bases between. In DNA form, the CDR3 reads TGTGCCAGCTCCGCCCTGGAGGGTCAAGAGACCCAGTACTTC. This codes for CASSALEGQETQYF.

The table lists this clonotype with a few counts. The J gene is TRBJ2-7, the V gene TRBV7-2; 10 bases align to TRBD2. The V and J ends lost 2 bases and 5 bases, in that order; junction bases with no gene match: 12. The germline CDR1 and CDR2 sequences are SGHTA and FQGNSA. The CDR3 runs to 17 residues. The CDR3 loop reads CASSLSLAGNARNEQYF. DNA for the CDR3: TGTGCCAGCAGCTTATCACTAGCGGGAAATGCTCGTAACGAGCAGTACTTC. The full variable domain, with the rest looked up from reference TRBV7-2 and TRBJ2-7, is GAGVSQSPSNKVTEKGKDVELRCDPISGHTALYWYRQSLGQGLEFLIYFQGNSAPDKSGLPSDRFSAERTGGSVSTLTIQRTQQEDSAVYLCASSLSLAGNARNEQYFGPGTRLTVT.

This clonotype was seen repeatedly, ten times or more. V and J are TRBV2 and TRBJ2-5, with D perhaps TRBD2 (5 bases). Trimming stripped 7 bases from V and 3 bases from J, with 9 bases between. CDR1 is SNHLY and CDR2 is FYNNEI in the germline V gene. The CDR3 is 12 residues long. In nucleotides, the CDR3 is TGTGCCAGCAAAAAACTAGAAGAGACCCAGTACTTC. It is translated as CASKKLEETQYF.

The rearrangement joins TRBV5-1 to TRBJ2-7; no reliable D call. Germline-derived CDR1 and CDR2 are SGHRS and YFSETQ. V lost 4 bases and J 0 bases, leaving 11 bases between the germline ends. CDR3 length: 14 residues. CDR3 protein: CASSLATHSYEQYF. The CDR3 region has the DNA TGCGCCAGCAGCCTGGCGACCCACTCCTACGAGCAGTACTTC.

This clonotype came up many times. This chain connects TRBV20-1 to TRBJ2-7; D possibly corresponds to TRBD1 (6 bases). The length of the CDR3 is 15 residues. Trimming left V 2 bases short and J 1 base short, with 15 bases between. Germline assignment: CDR1 DFQATT and CDR2 SNEGSKA (reference sequence). CDR3 sequence: CSARNGQRVSYEQYF. CDR3 sequence (DNA): TGCAGTGCTAGAAACGGACAGAGAGTTTCCTACGAGCAGTACTTC.

As regards this clonotype: This may stem from a read error, because a much larger clone lies one nucleotide away. The V call is TRBV7-9, the J call TRBJ2-1; 14 positions agree with TRBD2. The CDR3 runs 18 residues. CDR1 is SEHNR, CDR2 FQNEAQ, per germline (reference sequence). CDR3 sequence: CASGFPTSGRENYNEQFF. DNA of the CDR3: TGTGCCAGCGGCTTTCCGACTAGCGGGAGGGAAAACTACAATGAGCAGTTCTTC.

The J gene is TRBJ2-3, the V gene TRBV6-6; D gene ambiguous. V lost 8 bases and J 0 bases, leaving 15 bases between the germline ends. This CDR3 is built from 15 residues. Germline CDR1 MNHNY, CDR2 SVGAGI (reference sequence). The DNA of the CDR3 is TGTGCCAGCGCGGTGGACCGCGCAAGCACAGATACGCAGTATTTT. This translates into CASAVDRASTDTQYF.

The J gene is TRBJ2-3, the V gene TRBV3-1, with D maybe TRBD1 (5 bases). V was cut by 2 bases and J by 7 bases, with 10 bases left in between. The CDR3 is 13 amino acids. Germline assignment: CDR1 LGHDT and CDR2 YNNKEL (reference sequence). This CDR3 is CASSQTTANTQYF. The DNA for the CDR3 is TGTGCCAGCAGCCAAACGACAGCAAATACGCAGTATTTT.

The chain combines TRBV9 with TRBJ2-5, with no clear D. The V gene lost 3 bases and the J gene lost 5 bases, with 14 bases spanning the gap. In germline, CDR1 is SGDLS, CDR2 YYNGEE. The CDR3 runs 14 residues. In DNA, the CDR3 is TGTGCCAGCAGCGCCAGTATGAGGTCGGAGACCCAGTACTTC. Protein sequence: CASSASMRSETQYF.

This clonotype was counted only a few times. The rearrangement uses TRBV18 and TRBJ2-5; D is tentatively TRBD1 or TRBD2 (5 bases each). Germline V gene lookup returns CDR1 KGHSH and CDR2 LQKENI. This CDR3 has 15 amino acids. V was cut by 0 bases and J by 1 base, with 9 bases left in between. CDR3 loop: CASSPPRGGQETQYF. The CDR3 DNA reads TGTGCCAGCTCACCACCGAGGGGTGGCCAAGAGACCCAGTACTTC.

This clonotype has at least ten counts. The genes are TRBV5-1 and TRBJ1-4; 7 bases are a match to TRBD1. Looked up from germline, CDR1 is SGHRS and CDR2 is YFSETQ. V gave up 5 bases and J gave up 5 bases; unmatched junction bases: 9. The CDR3 contains 15 residues. The CDR3: CASRETGVSNEKLFF. CDR3 DNA: TGCGCCAGCAGAGAAACAGGGGTTTCCAATGAAAAACTGTTTTTT.

This clonotype was counted between two and nine times. Here the CDR3 reads CASSPARDSFTYEQYF. CDR3 in DNA: TGTGCCAGCAGCCCGGCACGGGACAGCTTTACCTACGAGCAGTACTTC. The chain recombines TRBV3-1 with TRBJ2-7; 7 nucleotides line up with TRBD1. The CDR3 is 16 amino acids. The ends lost 4 bases at V and 2 bases at J; junction bases unmatched: 11. In germline, CDR1 is LGHDT, CDR2 YNNKEL (reference sequence).

V is TRBV14 and J is TRBJ1-4; D is uncertain. Trimming shortened V by 1 base and J by 12 bases, and 12 bases separated the two germline ends. CDR1 and CDR2 from the germline V gene are SGHDN and FVKESK. The CDR3 spans 13 residues. The CDR3 region is CASSQGPTVELFF. In DNA form, the CDR3 reads TGTGCCAGCAGCCAAGGCCCCACCGTGGAACTGTTTTTT.

This clonotype was seen many times. The rearrangement links TRBV7-9 to TRBJ2-7; 11 nucleotides line up with TRBD2. The CDR3 consists of 16 residues. After removal of 7 bases from V and 2 bases from J, the junction contained 10 bases not matched to a gene. Germline V gene data show CDR1 as SEHNR and CDR2 as FQNEAQ (reference sequence). The CDR3 DNA reads as TGTGCCAGCATCAAGTCTAGCGGGGGGCCCACCTACGAGCAGTACTTC. Translation: CASIKSSGGPTYEQYF.